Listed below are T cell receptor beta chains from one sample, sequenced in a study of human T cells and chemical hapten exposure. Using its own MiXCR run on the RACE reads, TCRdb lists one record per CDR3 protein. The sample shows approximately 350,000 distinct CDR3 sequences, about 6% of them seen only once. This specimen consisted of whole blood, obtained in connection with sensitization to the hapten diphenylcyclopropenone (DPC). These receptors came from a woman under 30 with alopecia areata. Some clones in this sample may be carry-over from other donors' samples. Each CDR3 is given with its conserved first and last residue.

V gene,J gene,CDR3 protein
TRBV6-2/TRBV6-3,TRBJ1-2,CASSSTGNPGGYTF
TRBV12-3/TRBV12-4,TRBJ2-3,CASSSPMTGTDTQYF
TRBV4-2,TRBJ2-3,CASSQDPPGGGFADTQYF
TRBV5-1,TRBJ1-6,CASSLGGTDHNSPLHF
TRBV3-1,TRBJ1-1,CASNLQGTLAEAFF
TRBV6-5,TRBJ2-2,CASTYRGLRPGTGELFF
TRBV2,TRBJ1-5,CASRPGQGIQPQHF
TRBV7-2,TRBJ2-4,CASSNTGSGKNIQYF
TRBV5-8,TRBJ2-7,CASSLFGEQYF
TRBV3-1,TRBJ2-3,CASSQGSGGVDTQYF
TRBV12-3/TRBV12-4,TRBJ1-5,CASSYQQVGGYQPQHF
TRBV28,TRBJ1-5,CASSLHPGGQPQHF
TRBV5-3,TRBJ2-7,CARDRTYEQYF
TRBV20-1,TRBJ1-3,CSARPEGSSGNTIYF
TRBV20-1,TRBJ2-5,CFPSGGETQYF
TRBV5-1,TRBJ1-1,CASSLGQGGVTEAFF
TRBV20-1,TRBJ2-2,CSAPKGWSGELFF
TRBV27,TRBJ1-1,CASSLIMDRAEAFF
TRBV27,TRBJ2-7,CASRGLAGLQYF
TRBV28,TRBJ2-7,CASRIHSTSGNNEQYF
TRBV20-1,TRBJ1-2,CSAPNPPRQGAYGYTF
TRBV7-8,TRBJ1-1,CASSSTALNTEAFF